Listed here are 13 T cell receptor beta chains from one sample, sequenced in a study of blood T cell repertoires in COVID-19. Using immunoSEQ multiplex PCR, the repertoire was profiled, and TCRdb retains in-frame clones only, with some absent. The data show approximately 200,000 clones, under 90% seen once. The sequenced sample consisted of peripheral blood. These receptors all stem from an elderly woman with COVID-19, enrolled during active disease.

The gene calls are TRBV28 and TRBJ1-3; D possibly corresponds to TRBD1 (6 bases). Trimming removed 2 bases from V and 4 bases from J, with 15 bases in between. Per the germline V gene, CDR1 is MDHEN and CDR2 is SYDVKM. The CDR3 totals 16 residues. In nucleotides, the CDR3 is TGTGCCAGCAGTTTACTGGGTGCGAGGGGGGGAAACACCATATATTTT. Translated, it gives CASSLLGARGGNTIYF.

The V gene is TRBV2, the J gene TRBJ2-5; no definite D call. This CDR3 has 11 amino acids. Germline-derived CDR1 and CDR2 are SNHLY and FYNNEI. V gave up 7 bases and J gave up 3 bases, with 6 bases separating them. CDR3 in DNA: TGTGCCAGCATTTTAGAAGAGACCCAGTACTTC. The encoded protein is CASILEETQYF.

The CDR3: CASSSVAGDSYEQYF. In nucleotides, the CDR3 is TGTGCCAGCAGCTCCGTAGCGGGAGACTCCTACGAGCAGTACTTC. V is TRBV7-8 and J is TRBJ2-7; 9 positions agree with TRBD2. Germline CDR1 SGHVS, CDR2 FQNEAQ. With V trimmed by 4 bases and J by 0 bases, 4 bases remained unmatched. The CDR3 covers 15 residues.

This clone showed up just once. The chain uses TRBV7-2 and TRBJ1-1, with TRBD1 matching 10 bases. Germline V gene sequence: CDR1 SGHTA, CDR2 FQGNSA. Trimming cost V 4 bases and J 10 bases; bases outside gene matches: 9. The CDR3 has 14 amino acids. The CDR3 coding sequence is TGTGCCAGCAGCTCGGGACAGGGGATAGTGGGAGCTTTCTTT. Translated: CASSSGQGIVGAFF.

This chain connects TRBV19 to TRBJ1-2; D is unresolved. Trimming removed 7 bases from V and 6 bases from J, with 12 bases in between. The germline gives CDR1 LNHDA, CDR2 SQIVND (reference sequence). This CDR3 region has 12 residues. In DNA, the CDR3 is TGTGCCAGTAAAACGGGAGCGGATGGCTACACCTTC. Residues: CASKTGADGYTF.

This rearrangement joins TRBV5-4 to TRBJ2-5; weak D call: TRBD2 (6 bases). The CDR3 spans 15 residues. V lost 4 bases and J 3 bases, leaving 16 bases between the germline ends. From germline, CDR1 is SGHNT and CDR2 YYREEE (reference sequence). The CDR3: CASSVGWAGKETQYF. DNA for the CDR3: TGTGCCAGCAGCGTGGGCTGGGCGGGAAAAGAGACCCAGTACTTC.

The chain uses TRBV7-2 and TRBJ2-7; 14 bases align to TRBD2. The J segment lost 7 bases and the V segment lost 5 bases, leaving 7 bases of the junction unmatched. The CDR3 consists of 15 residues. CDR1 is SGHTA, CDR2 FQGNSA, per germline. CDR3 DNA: TGTGCCAGCAGCCCGCGACTAGCGGGAGGGGTAGAGCAGTACTTC. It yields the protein CASSPRLAGGVEQYF.

The CDR3 here is CASSVAGGLRETQYF. The DNA of the CDR3 is TGTGCCAGCAGCGTGGCAGGGGGGTTGCGAGAGACCCAGTACTTC. The chain uses TRBV9 and TRBJ2-5; D is possibly TRBD1 (7 bases). This CDR3 has 15 residues. The germline V and J ends were trimmed by 2 bases and 4 bases, with 15 bases remaining between them. Per germline, CDR1 SGDLS and CDR2 YYNGEE.

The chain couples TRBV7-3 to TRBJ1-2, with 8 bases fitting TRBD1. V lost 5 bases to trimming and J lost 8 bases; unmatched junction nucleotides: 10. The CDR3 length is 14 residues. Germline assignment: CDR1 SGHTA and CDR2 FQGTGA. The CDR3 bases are TGTGCCAGCAGCCTTAGCATGACAGGGGACGGCTACACCTTC. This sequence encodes CASSLSMTGDGYTF.

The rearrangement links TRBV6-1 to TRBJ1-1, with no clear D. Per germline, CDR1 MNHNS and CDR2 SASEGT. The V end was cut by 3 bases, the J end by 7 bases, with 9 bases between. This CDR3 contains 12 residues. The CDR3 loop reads CASSDSAVEAFF. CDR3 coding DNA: TGTGCCAGCAGTGATTCGGCGGTTGAAGCTTTCTTT.

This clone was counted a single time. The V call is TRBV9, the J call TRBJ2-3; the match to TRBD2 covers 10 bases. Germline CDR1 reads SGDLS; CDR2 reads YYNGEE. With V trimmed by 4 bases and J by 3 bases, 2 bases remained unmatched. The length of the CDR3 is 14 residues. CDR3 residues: CASSLSGRTDTQYF. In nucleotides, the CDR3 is TGTGCCAGCAGCCTTAGCGGGAGGACAGATACGCAGTATTTT.

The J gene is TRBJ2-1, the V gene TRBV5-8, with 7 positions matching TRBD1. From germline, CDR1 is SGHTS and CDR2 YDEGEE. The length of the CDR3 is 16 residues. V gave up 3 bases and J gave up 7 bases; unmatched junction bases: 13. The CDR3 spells CASSSGTAPKGNEQFF. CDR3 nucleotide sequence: TGTGCCAGCAGCTCAGGGACAGCACCCAAAGGAAATGAGCAGTTCTTC.

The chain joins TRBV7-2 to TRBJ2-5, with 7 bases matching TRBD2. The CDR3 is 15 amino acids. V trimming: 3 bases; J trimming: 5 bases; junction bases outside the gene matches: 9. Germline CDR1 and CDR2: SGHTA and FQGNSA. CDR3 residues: CASSFGAGETETQYF. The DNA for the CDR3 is TGTGCCAGCAGCTTTGGGGCGGGAGAGACGGAGACCCAGTACTTC.